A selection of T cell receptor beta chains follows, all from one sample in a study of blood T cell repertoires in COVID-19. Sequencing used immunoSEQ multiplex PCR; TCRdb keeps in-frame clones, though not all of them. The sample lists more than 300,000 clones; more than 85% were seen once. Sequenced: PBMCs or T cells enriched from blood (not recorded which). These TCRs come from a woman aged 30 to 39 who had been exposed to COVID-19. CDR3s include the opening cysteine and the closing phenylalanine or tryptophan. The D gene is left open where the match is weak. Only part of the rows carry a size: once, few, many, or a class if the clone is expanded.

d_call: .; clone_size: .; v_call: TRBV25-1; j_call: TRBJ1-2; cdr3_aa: CASSERGPYGYTF; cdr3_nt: TGTGCCAGCAGTGAGCGGGGACCCTATGGCTACACCTTC
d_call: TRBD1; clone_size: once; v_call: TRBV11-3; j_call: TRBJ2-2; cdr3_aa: CASSSGQGYTGELFF; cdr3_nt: TGTGCCAGCAGCTCCGGACAGGGGTACACCGGGGAGCTGTTTTTT
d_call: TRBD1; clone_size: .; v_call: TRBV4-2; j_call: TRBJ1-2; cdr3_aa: CASSRRPGQGAGGYTF; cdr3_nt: TGTGCCAGCAGCCGGAGACCGGGACAGGGGGCGGGCGGCTACACCTTC
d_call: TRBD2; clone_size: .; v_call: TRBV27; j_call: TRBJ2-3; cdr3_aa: CASSFGLAGHTDTQYF; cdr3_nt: TGTGCCAGCAGTTTCGGGCTAGCGGGGCACACAGATACGCAGTATTTT
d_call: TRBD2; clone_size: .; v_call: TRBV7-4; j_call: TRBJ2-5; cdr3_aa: CASSLARVELAAKETQYF; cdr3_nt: TGTGCCAGCAGCTTAGCTCGTGTTGAGCTAGCGGCGAAAGAGACCCAGTACTTC
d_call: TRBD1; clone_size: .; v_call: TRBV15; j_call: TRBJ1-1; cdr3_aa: CATSRWTGGMNTEAFF; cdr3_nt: TGTGCCACCAGCAGATGGACAGGGGGTATGAACACTGAAGCTTTCTTT
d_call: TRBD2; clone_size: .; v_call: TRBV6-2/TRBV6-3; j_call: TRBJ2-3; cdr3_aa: CASSYAGADTQYF; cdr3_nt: TGTGCCAGCAGTTACGCGGGGGCAGATACGCAGTATTTT
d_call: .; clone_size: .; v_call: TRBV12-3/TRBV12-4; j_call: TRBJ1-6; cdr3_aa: CASSRGGLPLHF; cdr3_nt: TGTGCCAGCAGTCGAGGCGGTCTTCCCCTCCACTTT
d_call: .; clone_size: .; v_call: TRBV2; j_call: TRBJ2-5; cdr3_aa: CASSLYQETQYF; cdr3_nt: TGTGCCAGCAGCCTTTACCAAGAGACCCAGTACTTC
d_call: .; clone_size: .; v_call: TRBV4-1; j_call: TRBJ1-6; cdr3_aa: CASSQGPTVNSPLHF; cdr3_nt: TGCGCCAGCAGCCAAGGCCCGACAGTTAATTCACCCCTCCACTTT
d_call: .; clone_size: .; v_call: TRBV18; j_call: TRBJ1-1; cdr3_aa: CASSGQLNTEAFF; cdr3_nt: TGTGCCAGCTCAGGGCAGTTGAACACTGAAGCTTTCTTT
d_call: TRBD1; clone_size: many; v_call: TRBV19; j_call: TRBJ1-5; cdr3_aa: CASNDRQGSIQPQHF; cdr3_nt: TGTGCCAGTAACGATCGACAGGGTAGTATTCAGCCCCAGCATTTT
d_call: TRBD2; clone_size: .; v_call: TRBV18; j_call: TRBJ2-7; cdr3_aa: CASSAGTSDYEQYF; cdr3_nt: TGTGCCAGCTCAGCCGGGACTAGCGACTACGAGCAGTACTTC
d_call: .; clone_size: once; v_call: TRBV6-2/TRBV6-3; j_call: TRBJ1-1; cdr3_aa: CASSYSTGFGTEAFF; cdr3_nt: TGTGCCAGCAGTTACTCGACCGGGTTCGGCACTGAAGCTTTCTTT
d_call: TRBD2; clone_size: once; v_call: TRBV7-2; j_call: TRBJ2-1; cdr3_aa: CASIPRLAGRNEQFF; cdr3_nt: TGTGCCAGCATCCCCAGGCTAGCGGGTCGGAATGAGCAGTTCTTC
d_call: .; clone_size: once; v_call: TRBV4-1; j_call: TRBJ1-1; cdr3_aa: CASSQDLPKAHEAFF; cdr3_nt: TGCGCCAGCAGCCAAGATCTTCCCAAAGCCCATGAAGCTTTCTTT
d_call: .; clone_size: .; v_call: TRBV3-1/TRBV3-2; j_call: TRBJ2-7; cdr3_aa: CASSQVSEQYF; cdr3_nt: TGTGCCAGCAGCCAAGTCTCCGAGCAGTACTTC
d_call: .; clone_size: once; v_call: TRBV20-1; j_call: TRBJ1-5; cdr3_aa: CSASSPGSNQPQHF; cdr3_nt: TGCAGTGCTAGTTCCCCAGGATCCAATCAGCCCCAGCATTTT
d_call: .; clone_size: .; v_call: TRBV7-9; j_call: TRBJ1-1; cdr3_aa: CASSLFLSTEAFF; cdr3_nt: TGTGCCAGCAGCTTATTCCTGAGCACTGAAGCTTTCTTT
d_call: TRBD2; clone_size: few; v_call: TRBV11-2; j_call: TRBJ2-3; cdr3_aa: CASSFLAGGPDTQYF; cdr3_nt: TGTGCCAGCAGCTTTCTAGCGGGGGGCCCAGATACGCAGTATTTT
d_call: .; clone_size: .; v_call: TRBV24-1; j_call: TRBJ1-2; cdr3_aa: CATSSQAYYGYTF; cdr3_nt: TGTGCCACCAGCTCACAGGCCTACTATGGCTACACCTTC
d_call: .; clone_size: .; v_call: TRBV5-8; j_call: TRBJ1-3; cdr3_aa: CASSLFRAYGNTIYF; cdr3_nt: TGTGCCAGCAGCTTGTTCAGGGCTTATGGAAACACCATATATTTT
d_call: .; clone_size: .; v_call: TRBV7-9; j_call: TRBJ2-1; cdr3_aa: CASSSVGPYNEQFF; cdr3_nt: TGTGCCAGCAGCTCCGTGGGGCCCTACAATGAGCAGTTCTTC
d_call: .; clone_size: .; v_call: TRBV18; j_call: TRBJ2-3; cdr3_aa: CASSPSSIRDTQYF; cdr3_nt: TGTGCCAGCTCACCATCGTCTATTAGAGATACGCAGTATTTT
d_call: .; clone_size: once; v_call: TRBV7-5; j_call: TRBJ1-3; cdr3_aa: CAIRRVAGNTIYF; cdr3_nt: TGTGCCATCCGGCGGGTAGCTGGAAACACCATATATTTT
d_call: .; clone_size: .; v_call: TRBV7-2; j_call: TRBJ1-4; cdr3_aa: CASSPQGRDEKLFF; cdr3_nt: TGTGCCAGCAGCCCGCAGGGTCGCGATGAAAAACTGTTTTTT
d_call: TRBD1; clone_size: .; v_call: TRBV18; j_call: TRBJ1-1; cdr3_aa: CASSPDRGTEAFF; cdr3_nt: TGTGCCAGCTCACCAGACAGGGGTACTGAAGCTTTCTTT
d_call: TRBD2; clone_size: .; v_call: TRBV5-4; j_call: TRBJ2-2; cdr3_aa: CASSFLAGEGSGELFF; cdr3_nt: TGTGCCAGCAGCTTCTTAGCGGGGGAGGGGTCCGGGGAGCTGTTTTTT
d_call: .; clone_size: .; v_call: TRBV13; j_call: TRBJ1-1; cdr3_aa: CASSQQGHTEAFF; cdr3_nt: TGTGCCAGCAGCCAACAGGGCCACACTGAAGCTTTCTTT
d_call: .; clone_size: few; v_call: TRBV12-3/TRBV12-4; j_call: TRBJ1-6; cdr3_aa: CASSGGAQSPLHF; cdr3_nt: TGTGCCAGCTCCGGGGGGGCTCAGTCACCCCTCCACTTT
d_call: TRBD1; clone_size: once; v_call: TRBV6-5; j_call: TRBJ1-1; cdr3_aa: CASSYLVGTGVAEAFF; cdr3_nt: TGTGCCAGCAGTTACCTGGTGGGGACAGGGGTTGCTGAAGCTTTCTTT
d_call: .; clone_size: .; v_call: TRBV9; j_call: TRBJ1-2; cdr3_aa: CASSPGGGNYGYTF; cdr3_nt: TGTGCCAGCAGCCCCGGTGGTGGTAACTATGGCTACACCTTC
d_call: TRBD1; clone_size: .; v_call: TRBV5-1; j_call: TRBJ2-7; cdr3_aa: CASSSGQGIYEQYF; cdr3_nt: TGCGCCAGCAGCTCTGGACAGGGGATCTACGAGCAGTACTTC
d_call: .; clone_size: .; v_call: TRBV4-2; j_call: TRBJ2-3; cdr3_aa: CASSPGDTQYF; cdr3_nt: TGTGCCAGCAGCCCAGGAGATACGCAGTATTTT
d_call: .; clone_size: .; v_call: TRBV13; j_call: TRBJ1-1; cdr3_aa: CASSPEGVLGNTEAFF; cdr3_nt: TGTGCCAGCAGCCCGGAAGGGGTCCTAGGAAACACTGAAGCTTTCTTT
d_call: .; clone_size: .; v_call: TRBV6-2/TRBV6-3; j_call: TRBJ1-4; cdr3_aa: CASSYVGGGQRKLFF; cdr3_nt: TGTGCCAGCAGTTACGTCGGGGGGGGGCAGAGAAAACTGTTTTTT
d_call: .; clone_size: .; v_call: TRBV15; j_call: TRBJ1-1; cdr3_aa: CATSGNRVRGTEAFF; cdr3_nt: TGTGCCACCAGCGGAAACAGGGTCCGGGGCACTGAAGCTTTCTTT
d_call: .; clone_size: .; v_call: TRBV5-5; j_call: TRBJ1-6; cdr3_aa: CASSLDGRGFTPLHF; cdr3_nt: TGTGCCAGCAGCTTGGACGGCAGGGGTTTTACACCCCTCCACTTT
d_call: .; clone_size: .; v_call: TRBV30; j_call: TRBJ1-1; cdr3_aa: CAWRLPRFRVGTEAFF; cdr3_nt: TGTGCCTGGCGGCTACCGCGATTCAGGGTTGGGACTGAAGCTTTCTTT
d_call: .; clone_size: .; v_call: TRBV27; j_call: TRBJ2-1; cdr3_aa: CASSLTESSYNEQFF; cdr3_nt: TGTGCCAGCAGTTTAACAGAGAGCTCCTACAATGAGCAGTTCTTC
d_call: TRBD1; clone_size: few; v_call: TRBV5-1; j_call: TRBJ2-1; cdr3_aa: CASSLRDSLYNEQFF; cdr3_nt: TGCGCCAGCAGCTTGCGGGACAGTCTCTACAATGAGCAGTTCTTC
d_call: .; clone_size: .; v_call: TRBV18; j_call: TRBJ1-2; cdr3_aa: CASSPSTLNYGYTF; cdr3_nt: TGTGCCAGCTCACCATCGACACTCAACTATGGCTACACCTTC
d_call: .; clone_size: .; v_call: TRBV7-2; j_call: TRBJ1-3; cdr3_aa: CASSLGRTGAWENTIYF; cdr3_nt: TGTGCCAGCAGCTTAGGCCGGACGGGAGCCTGGGAAAACACCATATATTTT
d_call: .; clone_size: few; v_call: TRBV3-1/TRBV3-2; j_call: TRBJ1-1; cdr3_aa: CASSQYRVGGTEAFF; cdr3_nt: TGTGCCAGCAGCCAGTACAGGGTTGGTGGCACTGAAGCTTTCTTT
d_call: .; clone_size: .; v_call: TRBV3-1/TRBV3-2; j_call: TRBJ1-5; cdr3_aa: CASSQDFSSRQPQHF; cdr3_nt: TGTGCCAGCAGCCAAGATTTTTCCTCCAGGCAGCCCCAGCATTTT
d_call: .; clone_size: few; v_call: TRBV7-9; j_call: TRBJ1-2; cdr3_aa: CASSPQGRDGYTF; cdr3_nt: TGTGCCAGCAGCCCGCAGGGAAGGGATGGCTACACCTTC
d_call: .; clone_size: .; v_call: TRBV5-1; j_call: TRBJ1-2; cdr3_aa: CASSLAGHYGYTF; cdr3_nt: TGCGCCAGCAGCTTGGCAGGGCACTATGGCTACACCTTC
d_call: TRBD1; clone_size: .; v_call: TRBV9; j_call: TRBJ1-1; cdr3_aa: CASSTDRGETEAFF; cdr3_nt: TGTGCCAGCAGCACGGACAGGGGAGAGACTGAAGCTTTCTTT
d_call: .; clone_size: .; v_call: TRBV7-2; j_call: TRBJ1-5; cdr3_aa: CASSLWDTNQPQHF; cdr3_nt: TGTGCCAGCAGCTTATGGGACACCAATCAGCCCCAGCATTTT
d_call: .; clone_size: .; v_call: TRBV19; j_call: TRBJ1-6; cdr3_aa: CASSIMGGPFGSPLHF; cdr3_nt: TGTGCCAGTAGTATTATGGGCGGGCCATTTGGTTCACCCCTCCACTTT
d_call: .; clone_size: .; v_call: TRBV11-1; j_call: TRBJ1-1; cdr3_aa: CASRLNRGENTEAFF; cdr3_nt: TGTGCCAGCCGCCTAAATCGGGGGGAGAACACTGAAGCTTTCTTT
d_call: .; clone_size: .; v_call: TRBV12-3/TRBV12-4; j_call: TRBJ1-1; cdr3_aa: CASSRGQTEAFF; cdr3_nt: TGTGCCAGCAGCAGGGGACAAACTGAAGCTTTCTTT
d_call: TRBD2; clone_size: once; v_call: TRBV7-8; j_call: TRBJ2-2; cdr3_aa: CASSKGRGSFSNTGELFF; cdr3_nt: TGTGCCAGCAGCAAAGGGAGGGGCAGTTTTTCGAACACCGGGGAGCTGTTTTTT
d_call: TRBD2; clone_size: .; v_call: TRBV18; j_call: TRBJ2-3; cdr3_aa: CASSRASGVTTDTQYF; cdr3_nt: TGTGCCAGCTCACGGGCTAGCGGGGTAACTACAGATACGCAGTATTTT